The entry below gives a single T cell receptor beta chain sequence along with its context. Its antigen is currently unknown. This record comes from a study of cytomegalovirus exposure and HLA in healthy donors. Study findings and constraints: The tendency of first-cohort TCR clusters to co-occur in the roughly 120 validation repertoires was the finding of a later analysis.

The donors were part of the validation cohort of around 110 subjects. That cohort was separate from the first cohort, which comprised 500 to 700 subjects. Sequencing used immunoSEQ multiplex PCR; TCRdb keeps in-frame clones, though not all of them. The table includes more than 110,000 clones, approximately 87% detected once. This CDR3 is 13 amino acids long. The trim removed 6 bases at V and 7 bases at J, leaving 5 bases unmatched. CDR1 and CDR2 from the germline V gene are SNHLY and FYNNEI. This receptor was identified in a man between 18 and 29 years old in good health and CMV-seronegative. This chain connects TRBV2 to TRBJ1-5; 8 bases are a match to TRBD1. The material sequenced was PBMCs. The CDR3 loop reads CASRGQGGQPQHF. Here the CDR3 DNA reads TGTGCCAGCAGAGGACAGGGTGGACAGCCCCAGCATTTT.